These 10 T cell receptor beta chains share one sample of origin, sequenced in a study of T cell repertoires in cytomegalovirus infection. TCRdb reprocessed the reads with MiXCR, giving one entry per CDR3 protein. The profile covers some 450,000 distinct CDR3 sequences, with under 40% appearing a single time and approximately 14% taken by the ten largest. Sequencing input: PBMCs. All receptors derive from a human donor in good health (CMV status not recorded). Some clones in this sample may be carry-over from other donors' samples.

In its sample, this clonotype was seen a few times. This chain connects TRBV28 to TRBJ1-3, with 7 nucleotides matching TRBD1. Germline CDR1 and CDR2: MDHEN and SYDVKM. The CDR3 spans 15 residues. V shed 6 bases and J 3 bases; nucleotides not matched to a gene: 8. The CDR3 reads CASSPGQSGGNTIYF. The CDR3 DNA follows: TGTGCCAGCAGCCCGGGACAGTCGGGTGGAAACACCATATATTTT.

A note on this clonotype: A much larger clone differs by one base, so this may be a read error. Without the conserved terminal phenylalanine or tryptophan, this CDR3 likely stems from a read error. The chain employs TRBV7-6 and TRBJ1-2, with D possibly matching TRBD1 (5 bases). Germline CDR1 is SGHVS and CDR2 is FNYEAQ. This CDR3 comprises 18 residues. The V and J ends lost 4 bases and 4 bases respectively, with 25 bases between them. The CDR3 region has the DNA TGTGCCAGCAGCTCGTACCTTAACCGGGACGGGGAAAGCTATGGCTACACCTTA. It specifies CASSSYLNRDGESYGYTL.

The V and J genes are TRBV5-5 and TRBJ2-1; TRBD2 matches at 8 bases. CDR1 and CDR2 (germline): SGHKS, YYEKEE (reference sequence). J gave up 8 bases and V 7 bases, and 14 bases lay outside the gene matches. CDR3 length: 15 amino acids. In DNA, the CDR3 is TGTGCCAGCTCCCCACGGGGGGGTCTGTATGATGAGCAGTTCTTC. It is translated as CASSPRGGLYDEQFF.

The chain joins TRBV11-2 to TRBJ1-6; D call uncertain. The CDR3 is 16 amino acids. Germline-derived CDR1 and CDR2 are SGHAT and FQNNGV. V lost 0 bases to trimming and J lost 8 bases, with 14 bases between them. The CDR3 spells CASSLDRTAADSPLHF. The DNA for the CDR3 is TGTGCCAGCAGCTTAGATCGAACAGCCGCTGATTCACCCCTCCACTTT.

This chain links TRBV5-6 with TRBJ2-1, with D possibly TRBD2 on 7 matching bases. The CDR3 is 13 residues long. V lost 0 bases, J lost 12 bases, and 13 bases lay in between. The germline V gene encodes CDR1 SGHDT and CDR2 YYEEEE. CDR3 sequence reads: CASSLGGGGWQFF. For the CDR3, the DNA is TGTGCCAGCAGCTTGGGCGGGGGCGGGTGGCAGTTCTTC. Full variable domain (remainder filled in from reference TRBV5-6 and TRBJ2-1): DAGVTQSPTHLIKTRGQQVTLRCSPKSGHDTVSWYQQALGQGPQFIFQYYEEEERQRGNFPDRFSGHQFPNYSSELNVNALLLGDSALYLCASSLGGGGWQFFGPGTRLTVL.

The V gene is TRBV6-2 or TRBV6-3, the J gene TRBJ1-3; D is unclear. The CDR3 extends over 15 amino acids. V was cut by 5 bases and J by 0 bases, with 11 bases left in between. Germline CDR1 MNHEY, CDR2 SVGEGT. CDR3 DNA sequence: TGTGCCAGCAGTCCTTGGACGTTCTCTGGAAACACCATATATTTT. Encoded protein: CASSPWTFSGNTIYF.

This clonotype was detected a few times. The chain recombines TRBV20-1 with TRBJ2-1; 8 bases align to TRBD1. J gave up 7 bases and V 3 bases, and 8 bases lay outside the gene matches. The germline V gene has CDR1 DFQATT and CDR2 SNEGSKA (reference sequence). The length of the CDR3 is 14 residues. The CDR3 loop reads CSASRAGGMNEQFF. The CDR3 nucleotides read TGCAGTGCTAGTAGGGCAGGGGGCATGAATGAGCAGTTCTTC.

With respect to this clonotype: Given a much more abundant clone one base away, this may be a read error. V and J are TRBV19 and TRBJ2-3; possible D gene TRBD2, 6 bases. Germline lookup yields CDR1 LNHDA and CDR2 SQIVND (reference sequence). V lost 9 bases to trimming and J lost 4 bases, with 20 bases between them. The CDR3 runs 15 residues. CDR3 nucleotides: TGTGCCAGCAACCAACATAGCGGCCCGGCAGATACGCAGTATTTT. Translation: CASNQHSGPADTQYF.

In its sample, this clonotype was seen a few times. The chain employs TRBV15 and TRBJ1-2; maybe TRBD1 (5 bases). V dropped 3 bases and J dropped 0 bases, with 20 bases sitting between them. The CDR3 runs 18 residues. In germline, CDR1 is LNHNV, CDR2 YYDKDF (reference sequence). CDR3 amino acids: CATSRKWTTGLANYGYTF. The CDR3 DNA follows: TGTGCCACCAGCAGGAAGTGGACAACCGGACTCGCTAACTATGGCTACACCTTC.

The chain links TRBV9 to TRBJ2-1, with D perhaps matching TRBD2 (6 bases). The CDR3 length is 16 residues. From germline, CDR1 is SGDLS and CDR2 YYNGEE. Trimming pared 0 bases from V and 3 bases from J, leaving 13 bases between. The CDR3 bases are TGTGCCAGCAGCGTAGCGCGGGAAGTGAACTACAATGAGCAGTTCTTC. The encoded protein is CASSVAREVNYNEQFF.